The next 6 T cell receptor beta chains were all read from a single sample in a study of cytomegalovirus exposure and HLA in healthy donors. It was with 60 Vbeta and 13 Jbeta primers that the PCR ran. Produced via immunoSEQ multiplex PCR; TCRdb's table is partial and in-frame only. The sample yields roughly 100,000 clones, 76% seen once. Material: PBMCs. The receptors were sampled from a man aged 40-55 years in good health and CMV-seropositive.

The chain uses TRBV7-2 and TRBJ2-1; 11 positions match TRBD2. The length of the CDR3 is 16 residues. V was pared by 5 bases and J by 6 bases, with 9 bases of the junction left unmatched. Germline V gene data show CDR1 as SGHTA and CDR2 as FQGNSA. This chain's CDR3 is CASSQDLAGGGNEQFF. CDR3 DNA sequence: TGTGCCAGCAGCCAAGATTTAGCGGGAGGGGGCAATGAGCAGTTCTTC.

This CDR3 is CASSPHRLAGLKSYEQYF. The DNA of the CDR3 is TGTGCCAGCAGCCCCCACCGGCTAGCGGGCCTCAAATCCTACGAGCAGTACTTC. This sequence joins TRBV14 and TRBJ2-7; TRBD2 matches at 8 bases. Trimming took 4 bases from V and 1 from J; bases not matched to a gene: 15. CDR1 SGHDN and CDR2 FVKESK come from the germline V gene. CDR3 length: 18 residues.

This rearrangement joins TRBV27 to TRBJ1-1; D gene uncertain. Deletions cut 6 bases from V and 5 bases from J, with 19 bases between. This CDR3 has 15 amino acids. Germline CDR1 and CDR2: MNHEY and SMNVEV (reference sequence). The DNA for the CDR3 is TGTGCCAGCAGCCGCTTGGTTGGACTGATGACTGAAGCTTTCTTT. Protein: CASSRLVGLMTEAFF.

Details on this clone: A junction boundary mismatches the germline segment, possibly from a read error. The chain has TRBV7-9 and TRBJ2-6; 8 nucleotides match TRBD2. CDR3 length: 18 residues. From germline, CDR1 is SEHNR and CDR2 FQNEAQ (reference sequence). CDR3 residues: CASSSGGGPPPGANGLTF. The DNA for the CDR3 is TGTGCCAGCAGCTCCGGCGGGGGGCCCCCTCCTGGGGCCAACGGCCTGACTTTC.

The rearrangement joins TRBV11-3 to TRBJ1-2; 12 nucleotides match TRBD1. Germline values: CDR1 SGHNT, CDR2 YENEEA. V trimming: 4 bases; J trimming: 7 bases; junction bases outside the gene matches: 10. The CDR3 spans 16 residues. The CDR3, as DNA: TGTGCCAGCAGCTCCCCGGGACAGGGGGCCCCCCGTGGCTACACCTTC. The encoded protein is CASSSPGQGAPRGYTF.

The CDR3 reads CAWSKERQVGGGSQYF. The CDR3 DNA is TGTGCCTGGAGTAAAGAACGACAGGTCGGAGGGGGCAGTCAGTACTTC. The gene calls are TRBV30 and TRBJ2-4, with D tentatively TRBD1 (7 bases). The CDR3 covers 16 residues. Between the trimmed V and J ends, which lost 2 bases and 12 bases, there was a span of 26 bases. Germline V gene data show CDR1 as GTSNPN and CDR2 as SVGIG (reference sequence).